This passage covers 18 T cell receptor beta chains from one sample sequenced in a study of blood T cell repertoires in COVID-19. Here immunoSEQ multiplex PCR was the method, and the copy in TCRdb shows in-frame clones only, minus some. The sample holds 60,000 to 90,000 clones; over 80% are singletons and the top ten take around 3.4%. The sequencing sample was made of peripheral blood. The origin of the receptors is a man aged 45-60 years with acute or convalescent COVID-19.

V and J are TRBV5-1 and TRBJ1-6; D not certain. This CDR3 is 14 amino acids long. Trimming cost V 4 bases and J 7 bases, with 12 bases left between them. Germline CDR1 SGHRS, CDR2 YFSETQ. CDR3 region: CASSLGSGNSPLHF. The CDR3 DNA reads as TGCGCCAGCAGCCTAGGGAGCGGCAATTCACCCCTCCACTTT.

This clone showed up just a few times. The V and J genes are TRBV7-2 and TRBJ1-4; 8 bases align to TRBD1. CDR1 and CDR2 from the germline V gene are SGHTA and FQGNSA. The CDR3 spans 15 residues. Trimming removed 5 bases from V and 8 bases from J; junction bases left unmatched: 10. CDR3 sequence: CASSPRTGSNEKLFF. The CDR3 DNA reads TGTGCCAGCAGCCCAAGGACAGGGTCAAACGAAAAACTGTTTTTT.

This chain links TRBV5-1 with TRBJ2-3; D unresolved. V was shortened by 0 bases and J by 0 bases, with 8 bases between the two germline ends. The CDR3 consists of 15 residues. Per germline, CDR1 SGHRS and CDR2 YFSETQ. DNA of the CDR3: TGCGCCAGCAGCTTGGAATCAGTTAGCACAGATACGCAGTATTTT. Translation gives CASSLESVSTDTQYF.

The V and J genes are TRBV9 and TRBJ2-1, with D perhaps TRBD1 (7 bases). The germline V and J ends were trimmed by 3 bases and 1 base, with 14 bases remaining between them. Per the germline V gene, CDR1 is SGDLS and CDR2 is YYNGEE. This CDR3 is built from 16 residues. CDR3 nucleotides: TGTGCCAGCAGCGCCCAGGGGGGTGGTTCCTACAATGAGCAGTTCTTC. Translating gives CASSAQGGGSYNEQFF.

The chain employs TRBV4-3 and TRBJ2-1; the match to TRBD2 covers 7 bases. The CDR3 loop spans 19 amino acids. Germline CDR1 reads LGHNA; CDR2 reads YSLEER. The trim removed 0 bases at V and 9 bases at J, leaving 20 bases unmatched. The CDR3 DNA follows: TGCGCCAGCAGCCAAGAAGTTCTGGCGATTGGCGGGAGTCTCAGTGAGCAGTTCTTC. The encoded protein is CASSQEVLAIGGSLSEQFF.

CDR3 loop: CASSLWGPRGALSYSNQPQHF. DNA of the CDR3: TGTGCCAGCAGCTTATGGGGACCACGGGGGGCGCTTAGTTATAGCAATCAGCCCCAGCATTTT. The chain employs TRBV7-8 and TRBJ1-5, with D perhaps matching TRBD1 (6 bases). This CDR3 is built from 21 residues. Trimming cost V 2 bases and J 0 bases, with 26 bases left between them. In germline, CDR1 is SGHVS, CDR2 FQNEAQ.

V usage is TRBV7-9 and J usage is TRBJ2-1, with D possibly TRBD2 on 5 matching bases. CDR3 length: 14 amino acids. Trimming took off 1 base at V and 8 bases at J, with 12 bases between the two ends. Germline-derived CDR1 and CDR2 are SEHNR and FQNEAQ (reference sequence). The CDR3 spells CASSLVASNDEQFF. Written as DNA, the CDR3 is TGTGCCAGCAGCTTAGTGGCTAGCAACGATGAGCAGTTCTTC.

The chain recombines TRBV30 with TRBJ2-2; D gene ambiguous. V gave up 2 bases and J gave up 5 bases, with 6 bases separating them. CDR1 and CDR2 (germline): GTSNPN, SVGIG (reference sequence). This CDR3 contains 12 residues. The CDR3 reads CAWSRDTGELFF. In nucleotides, the CDR3 is TGTGCCTGGAGTCGAGATACCGGGGAGCTGTTTTTT.

This chain's CDR3 is CASSPGQGEGTFF. As DNA, the CDR3 is TGTGCCAGCAGCCCGGGACAGGGCGAGGGGACTTTCTTT. J is TRBJ1-1 and V is TRBV3-1 (or the pseudogene TRBV3-2), with TRBD1 matching over 9 bases. The CDR3 extends over 13 amino acids. Germline V gene sequence: CDR1 LGHDT, CDR2 YNNKEL (reference sequence). The J segment lost 12 bases and the V segment lost 4 bases, leaving 9 bases of the junction unmatched.

CDR3 in amino acids: CASNWEMDYGYTF. The CDR3 DNA reads as TGTGCCAGCAACTGGGAGATGGACTATGGCTACACCTTC. This chain uses TRBV6-6 with TRBJ1-2; D is unclear. This CDR3 has 13 residues. Germline V CDR1 and CDR2: MNHNY, SVGAGI (reference sequence). V lost 7 bases, J lost 3 bases, and 12 bases lay in between.

This chain links TRBV11-3 with TRBJ2-7; D might be TRBD2 (5 bases). This CDR3 spans 14 amino acids. Germline assignment: CDR1 SGHNT and CDR2 YENEEA. Trimming left V 5 bases short and J 0 bases short, with 11 bases between. The CDR3: CASSPWRSSYEQYF. The DNA of the CDR3 is TGTGCCAGCAGCCCCTGGAGGAGCTCCTACGAGCAGTACTTC.

The V call is TRBV18, the J call TRBJ1-1; 7 nucleotides agree with TRBD1. With V trimmed by 2 bases and J by 0 bases, 6 bases remained unmatched. Looked up from germline, CDR1 is KGHSH and CDR2 is LQKENI. This CDR3 comprises 16 residues. CDR3 coding DNA: TGTGCCAGCTCACCATCACAGGGGAAAATGAACACTGAAGCTTTCTTT. Translated, it gives CASSPSQGKMNTEAFF. Drawing the rest from reference TRBV18 and TRBJ1-1, the complete variable domain is NAGVMQNPRHLVRRRGQEARLRCSPMKGHSHVYWYRQLPEEGLKFMVYLQKENIIDESGMPKERFSAEFPKEGPSILRIQQVVRGDSAAYFCASSPSQGKMNTEAFFGQGTRLTVV.

The sample holds a few counts of this clone. The chain couples TRBV24-1 to TRBJ1-2; D unresolved. Looked up from germline, CDR1 is KGHDR and CDR2 is SFDVKD. The CDR3 spans 13 residues. V was pared by 7 bases and J by 4 bases, with 12 bases between. The CDR3 reads CATRSAAGYGYTF. The CDR3 DNA sequence: TGTGCCACCAGAAGTGCTGCAGGCTATGGCTACACCTTC.

This clone was counted between two and nine times. CDR3 region: CASSVLAGARTDTQYF. DNA of the CDR3: TGTGCCAGCAGTGTACTAGCGGGGGCCCGCACAGATACGCAGTATTTT. The chain combines TRBV2 with TRBJ2-3; TRBD2 aligns across 11 bases. Trimming removed 4 bases from V and 1 base from J; junction bases left unmatched: 4. The CDR3 has 16 amino acids. The germline V gene has CDR1 SNHLY and CDR2 FYNNEI.

The CDR3 is CASSVSGSQETQYF. CDR3 DNA sequence: TGTGCCAGCTCCGTCAGCGGGAGTCAAGAGACCCAGTACTTC. The chain carries TRBV18 and TRBJ2-5, with TRBD2 matching over 8 bases. Trimming took 6 bases from V and 2 from J; bases not matched to a gene: 5. CDR1 KGHSH and CDR2 LQKENI come from the germline V gene. The CDR3 is 14 amino acids.

The genes are TRBV27 and TRBJ2-1; TRBD2 matches at 8 bases. The V and J ends lost 4 bases and 7 bases, in that order; junction bases with no gene match: 12. Germline CDR1 is MNHEY and CDR2 is SMNVEV (reference sequence). There are 16 residues in the CDR3. As DNA, the CDR3 is TGTGCCAGCAGTTCCGCCGGGGGGGGGCCCCGTAATGAGCAGTTCTTC. This codes for CASSSAGGGPRNEQFF.

This sequence joins TRBV2 and TRBJ1-4; TRBD1 agrees at 11 bases. CDR1 SNHLY and CDR2 FYNNEI come from the germline V gene. The length of the CDR3 is 15 residues. J gave up 4 bases and V 7 bases, and 5 bases lay outside the gene matches. CDR3 loop: CASKDRGLSNEKLFF. CDR3 nucleotide sequence: TGTGCCAGCAAGGACAGGGGGCTTAGTAATGAAAAACTGTTTTTT.

This CDR3 reads CASRGTGRSPLHF. DNA for the CDR3: TGTGCCAGCAGGGGGACAGGGCGTTCACCCCTCCACTTT. J is TRBJ1-6 and V is TRBV2, with 9 positions matching TRBD1. The CDR3 runs 13 residues. V lost 6 bases, J lost 9 bases, and 3 bases stayed unmatched. The germline V gene has CDR1 SNHLY and CDR2 FYNNEI.